These T cell receptor beta chains were read from a single sample in a study of blood T cell repertoires in COVID-19. Produced via immunoSEQ multiplex PCR; TCRdb's table is partial and in-frame only. The table has 100,000 to 150,000 clones, 86% seen once. The sample taken for sequencing was peripheral blood. These receptors were taken from a human donor in a cohort sampled during active COVID-19. Each CDR3 is given with its conserved first and last residue. The D gene is left open where the match is weak. Not all rows give a size; the values are once, few, many and, for expanded clones, a class.

length	V	size	D	J	DNA	CDR3
15	TRBV7-9	-	-	TRBJ2-6	TGTGCCAGCAGCCGCCGCCAAGCGGAGGCCAACGTCCTGACTTTC	CASSRRQAEANVLTF
17	TRBV5-1	-	TRBD1	TRBJ2-3	TGCGCCAGCAGCCCAACTGGACAGGGGGCTAGCACAGATACGCAGTATTTT	CASSPTGQGASTDTQYF
15	TRBV7-8	once	TRBD2	TRBJ2-2	TGTGCCAGCAGCTCCGGGACTAGCGACACCGGGGAGCTGTTTTTT	CASSSGTSDTGELFF
19	TRBV4-3	few	-	TRBJ2-2	TGCGCCAGCAGCCAAGATTTCGGTTTCGCAGGGTCTGTTACCGGGGAGCTGTTTTTT	CASSQDFGFAGSVTGELFF
16	TRBV7-3	-	TRBD2	TRBJ2-1	TGTGCCAGCAGCTTAAAGGGTAGCGGGAGCTCCAATGAGCAGTTCTTC	CASSLKGSGSSNEQFF
15	TRBV4-2	-	-	TRBJ1-2	TGTGCCAGCAGCCAAGATCGACAGGATTTCTATGGCTACACCTTC	CASSQDRQDFYGYTF
15	TRBV7-2	-	-	TRBJ2-1	TGTGCCAGCAGCCCCCCGGCAGCCGGGAACAATGAGCAGTTCTTC	CASSPPAAGNNEQFF
13	TRBV27	-	-	TRBJ1-5	TGTGCCAGCAGTTATCAGGGCAATCAGCCCCAGCATTTT	CASSYQGNQPQHF
16	TRBV13	-	TRBD2	TRBJ2-7	TGTGCCAGCAGCGGCAGACTAGCGGGTCTACCCTACGAGCAGTACTTC	CASSGRLAGLPYEQYF
18	TRBV5-1	-	TRBD1	TRBJ2-3	TGCGCCAGCAGCCGCCGGGACAGGGGAGGCCTGGGCACAGATACGCAGTATTTT	CASSRRDRGGLGTDTQYF
15	TRBV28	-	TRBD2	TRBJ2-7	TGTGCCAGCAGTCCTCTGGCGGGAGGTATCTACGAGCAGTACTTC	CASSPLAGGIYEQYF
16	TRBV11-2	-	-	TRBJ2-2	TGTGCCAGCAGCTTAGGGGCGGGGCGGGACACCGGGGAGCTGTTTTTT	CASSLGAGRDTGELFF
15	TRBV6-5	-	-	TRBJ2-7	TGTGCCAGCAGGTTCCCCAGCGCGGACTCCTACGAGCAGTACTTC	CASRFPSADSYEQYF
14	TRBV5-1	few	TRBD1	TRBJ1-1	TGCGCCAGCAGCTTGACAGGGGTGAACACTGAAGCTTTCTTT	CASSLTGVNTEAFF
15	TRBV5-6	-	TRBD1	TRBJ2-3	TGTGCCAGCAGCTTTGGGACAGGGGTTGAAGGTACGCAGTATTTT	CASSFGTGVEGTQYF
15	TRBV30	-	-	TRBJ2-3	TGTGCCTGGAGCGTACTTAGCGGCTTAACAGATACGCAGTATTTT	CAWSVLSGLTDTQYF
15	TRBV19	-	-	TRBJ2-6	TGTGCCAGTAGTATAGAAGCCACTGGGGCCAACGTCCTGACTTTC	CASSIEATGANVLTF
15	TRBV29-1	few	TRBD2	TRBJ2-3	TGCAGCGTTGCTCGATTTAGCGGGAGTGCAGATACGCAGTATTTT	CSVARFSGSADTQYF
13	TRBV6-5	-	-	TRBJ2-2	TGTGCCAGCAGTTACTCGACAACCGGGGAGCTGTTTTTT	CASSYSTTGELFF
15	TRBV7-2	-	-	TRBJ2-3	TGTGCCAGCAGCCTCCAAACGCTAGGCACAGATACGCAGTATTTT	CASSLQTLGTDTQYF
14	TRBV10-3	-	TRBD1	TRBJ1-1	TGTGCCATCAGTGCAGGACAGGGGACCACTGAAGCTTTCTTT	CAISAGQGTTEAFF
15	TRBV21-1	-	-	TRBJ2-7	TGTGCCAGCAGCAAAGGGACGGAAGGGGACTACGAGCAGTACTTC	CASSKGTEGDYEQYF
14	TRBV7-9	-	TRBD1	TRBJ2-5	TGTGCCAGCAGCAGAGACAGGGTCCAAGAGACCCAGTACTTC	CASSRDRVQETQYF
16	TRBV25-1	-	-	TRBJ2-5	TGTGCCAGCTCCTCAGGGAGGGGGAGTTTCCAAGAGACCCAGTACTTC	CASSSGRGSFQETQYF
14	TRBV28	-	TRBD1	TRBJ1-4	TGTGCCAGCAATTCCCAGGGGGCTAATGAAAAACTGTTTTTT	CASNSQGANEKLFF
19	TRBV4-1	-	TRBD2	TRBJ2-7	TGCGCCAGCAGCCAAGATCCAGGACTAGCGGGAGGTTTGCGCTACGAGCAGTACTTC	CASSQDPGLAGGLRYEQYF
15	TRBV4-1	once	TRBD2	TRBJ2-1	TGCGCCAGCAGTCCGACTAGCGGAGTGTACAATGAGCAGTTCTTC	CASSPTSGVYNEQFF
14	TRBV3-1/TRBV3-2	-	-	TRBJ2-1	TGTGCCAGCAGCCAAGGGCAACCTAGGTCTGAGCAGTTCTTC	CASSQGQPRSEQFF
14	TRBV7-8	-	-	TRBJ2-7	TGTGCCAGCAGCCACCGGCAGGGCCACGACGAGCAGTACTTC	CASSHRQGHDEQYF
13	TRBV24-1	-	-	TRBJ2-5	TGTGCCACCAGTGACGTCCGGGAGGAGACCCAGTACTTC	CATSDVREETQYF
15	TRBV28	-	-	TRBJ2-7	TGTGCCAGCAGTTTTGCAGCGGGCAAATCCTACGAGCAGTACTTC	CASSFAAGKSYEQYF
18	TRBV7-9	-	-	TRBJ2-5	TGTGCCAGCAGCTTAGCGGGGTCCGGTAGGGACACTCAAGAGACCCAGTACTTC	CASSLAGSGRDTQETQYF
14	TRBV7-8	once	-	TRBJ2-7	TGTGCCAGCAGTGTTAGGAGGAGCTCCTACGAGCAGTACTTC	CASSVRRSSYEQYF
16	TRBV10-2	-	TRBD1	TRBJ1-5	TGCGCCAGCAGGATGACCGGGACAGGGGGAAATCAGCCCCAGCATTTT	CASRMTGTGGNQPQHF
14	TRBV28	-	TRBD2	TRBJ2-1	TGTGCCAGCAGATTAGCGGGAGGGTTGGATGAGCAGTTCTTC	CASRLAGGLDEQFF